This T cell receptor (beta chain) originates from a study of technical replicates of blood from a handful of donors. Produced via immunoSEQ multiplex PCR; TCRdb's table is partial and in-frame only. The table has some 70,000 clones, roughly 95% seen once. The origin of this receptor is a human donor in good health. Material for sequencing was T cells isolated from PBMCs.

CDR3 sequence reads: CASLSVALYEQYF. The DNA of the CDR3 is TGTGCCAGCCTTAGCGTTGCCCTCTACGAGCAGTACTTC. The V and J genes are TRBV6-1 and TRBJ2-7; tentative D call: TRBD2 (5 bases). CDR3 length: 13 residues. The V end lost 8 bases, the J end lost 3 bases, and 14 bases lay between the germline ends. Germline V CDR1 and CDR2: MNHNS, SASEGT.